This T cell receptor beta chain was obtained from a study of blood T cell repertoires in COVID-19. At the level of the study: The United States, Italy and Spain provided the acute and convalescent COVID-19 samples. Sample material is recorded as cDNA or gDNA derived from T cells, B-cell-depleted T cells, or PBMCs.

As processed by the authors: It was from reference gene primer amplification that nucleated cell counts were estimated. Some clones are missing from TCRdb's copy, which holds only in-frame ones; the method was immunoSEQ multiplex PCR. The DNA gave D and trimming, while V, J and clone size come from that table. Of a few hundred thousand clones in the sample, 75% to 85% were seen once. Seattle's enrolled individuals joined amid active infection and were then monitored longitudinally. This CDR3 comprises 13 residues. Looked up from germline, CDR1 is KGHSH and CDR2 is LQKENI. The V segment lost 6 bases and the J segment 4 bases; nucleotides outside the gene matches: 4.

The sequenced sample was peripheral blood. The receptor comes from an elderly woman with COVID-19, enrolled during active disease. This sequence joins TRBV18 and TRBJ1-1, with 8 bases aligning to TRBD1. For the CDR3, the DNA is TGTGCCAGCTCCCGACAGGGGTCCACTGAAGCTTTCTTT. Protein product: CASSRQGSTEAFF.